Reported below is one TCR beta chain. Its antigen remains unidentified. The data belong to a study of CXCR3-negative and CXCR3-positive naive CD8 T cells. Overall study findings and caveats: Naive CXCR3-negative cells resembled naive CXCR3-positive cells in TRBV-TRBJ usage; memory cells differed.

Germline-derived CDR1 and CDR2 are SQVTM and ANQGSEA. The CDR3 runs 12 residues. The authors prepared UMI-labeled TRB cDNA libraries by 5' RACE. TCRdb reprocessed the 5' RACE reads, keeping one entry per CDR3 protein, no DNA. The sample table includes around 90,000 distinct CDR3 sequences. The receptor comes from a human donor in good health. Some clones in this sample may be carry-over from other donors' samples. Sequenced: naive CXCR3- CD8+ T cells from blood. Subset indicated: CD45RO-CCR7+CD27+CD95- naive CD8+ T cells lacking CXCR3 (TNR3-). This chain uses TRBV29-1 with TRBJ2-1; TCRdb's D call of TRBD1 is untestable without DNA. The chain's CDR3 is CSALTATNEQFF.